Each of the 17 T cell receptor beta chains below was sequenced from the same sample in a study of blood T cell repertoires in COVID-19 (TCRdb year 2020). The method was the immunoSEQ multiplex PCR assay. Held by TCRdb, this immuneACCESS table contains in-frame sequences only and omits some clones. Under half of the omission traces to an unresolved V gene where checked; the cause of the rest is unknown. Within this sample are about 420,000 clones, with over 85% of them counted one time only. The leading ten clones occupy roughly 0.84% of the sample. Sequenced input: peripheral blood. These receptor sequences come from a young man with COVID-19, enrolled during active disease.

This clone was counted a few times. The chain joins TRBV5-6 to TRBJ2-7; TRBD1 agrees at 11 bases. Germline CDR1 SGHDT, CDR2 YYEEEE. Losses at the gene ends were 3 bases for V and 2 bases for J; bases not matched to a gene: 1. CDR3 size: 14 residues. The DNA of the CDR3 is TGTGCCAGCAGCTCGGGACAGGGGGCCTACGAGCAGTACTTC. Protein product: CASSSGQGAYEQYF.

The chain carries TRBV19 and TRBJ1-5; D is ambiguous. Germline CDR1 LNHDA, CDR2 SQIVND (reference sequence). Trimming took 1 base from V and 6 from J, leaving 4 bases between them. This CDR3 region has 12 residues. As DNA, the CDR3 is TGTGCCAGTAGTATAGGCAGTCAGCCCCAGCATTTT. Protein: CASSIGSQPQHF.

The V gene is TRBV6-1, the J gene TRBJ2-1; 11 positions match TRBD2. Trimming took 3 bases from V and 5 from J; bases not matched to a gene: 3. CDR3 length: 15 amino acids. Per the germline V gene, CDR1 is MNHNS and CDR2 is SASEGT. CDR3 coding DNA: TGTGCCAGCAGTGACCCGGGACTAGCGGACAATGAGCAGTTCTTC. This translates into CASSDPGLADNEQFF.

The chain has TRBV27 and TRBJ1-2; 8 bases match TRBD1. The ends lost 5 bases at V and 9 bases at J; junction bases unmatched: 5. The CDR3 totals 12 residues. Germline CDR1 is MNHEY and CDR2 is SMNVEV (reference sequence). This CDR3 is CASSPQGGSYTF. The DNA for the CDR3 is TGTGCCAGCAGTCCACAGGGGGGAAGCTACACCTTC.

The chain uses TRBV27 and TRBJ2-7; 7 nucleotides match TRBD2. V lost 2 bases to trimming and J lost 0 bases; unmatched junction nucleotides: 10. The CDR3 sequence is 17 residues long. Looked up from germline, CDR1 is MNHEY and CDR2 is SMNVEV (reference sequence). CDR3 amino acids: CASSLKASGLSSYEQYF. The CDR3, as DNA: TGTGCCAGCAGTTTAAAAGCTAGCGGCCTATCCTCCTACGAGCAGTACTTC.

The gene calls are TRBV6-5 and TRBJ1-1; D is perhaps TRBD1 (6 bases). From germline, CDR1 is MNHEY and CDR2 SVGAGI. The V end was cut by 6 bases, the J end by 2 bases, with 13 bases between. The CDR3 has 14 amino acids. DNA of the CDR3: TGTGCCAGCAGGGGTACAGGGATTAACACTGAAGCTTTCTTT. As protein: CASRGTGINTEAFF.

The chain recombines TRBV5-6 with TRBJ1-6; 7 nucleotides match TRBD1. J lost 5 bases, V lost 6 bases, and 8 bases had no gene match. Looked up from germline, CDR1 is SGHDT and CDR2 is YYEEEE. This CDR3 has 15 amino acids. The CDR3 region has the DNA TGTGCCAGCAAGGCTCGGACAGGTCATAATTCACCCCTCCACTTT. It codes for CASKARTGHNSPLHF.

This clone was found once. The rearrangement links TRBV21-1 to TRBJ2-1; the table calls TRBD2, which could not be checked here. TRBV21-1 constitutes a pseudogene. This CDR3 has 16 residues. Here the CDR3 reads CASSKAAPGGPNEQFF. The CDR3 nucleotides read TGTGCCAGCAGCAAAGCGGCCCCCGGGGGGCCCAATGAGCAGTTCTTC.

This clone was recorded only once. The rearrangement uses TRBV30 and TRBJ2-1; 9 positions match TRBD2. The CDR3 is made up of 15 amino acids. Germline CDR1 is GTSNPN and CDR2 is SVGIG (reference sequence). Trimming removed 2 bases from V and 7 bases from J; junction bases left unmatched: 9. The DNA of the CDR3 is TGTGCCTGGAGTACGGTAGCGGGAGATTATAATGAGCAGTTCTTC. This codes for CAWSTVAGDYNEQFF. Variable domain in full (rest from reference TRBV30 and TRBJ2-1): SQTIHQWPATLVQPVGSPLSLECTVEGTSNPNLYWYRQAAGRGLQLLFYSVGIGQISSEVPQNLSASRPQDRQFILSSKKLLLSDSGFYLCAWSTVAGDYNEQFFGPGTRLTVL.

This clone was counted once. The chain has TRBV6-5 and TRBJ1-6; perhaps TRBD1 as D (5 bases). In germline, CDR1 is MNHEY, CDR2 SVGAGI. V lost 4 bases to trimming and J lost 11 bases, with 18 bases between them. The CDR3 extends over 15 amino acids. The CDR3, as DNA: TGTGCCAGCAGTTTTGGCCAGGGATTTAGAACACCCCTCCACTTT. This sequence encodes CASSFGQGFRTPLHF.

The gene calls are TRBV7-9 and TRBJ1-6; D perhaps matches TRBD1 (5 bases). CDR3 length: 16 residues. V was shortened by 5 bases and J by 8 bases, with 19 bases between the two germline ends. The V gene's germline CDR1 is SEHNR and CDR2 FQNEAQ (reference sequence). The CDR3 DNA sequence: TGTGCCAGCAGCCTATCGGTCGTGGCAGGGTATTCACCCCTCCACTTT. This encodes CASSLSVVAGYSPLHF.

V gene TRBV7-9 combines with J gene TRBJ2-7, with 11 nucleotides matching TRBD2. Germline-derived CDR1 and CDR2 are SEHNR and FQNEAQ (reference sequence). The V and J ends lost 4 bases and 4 bases, in that order; junction bases with no gene match: 3. This CDR3 is built from 14 residues. This chain's CDR3 is CASSSGLAEYEQYF. The DNA of the CDR3 is TGTGCCAGCAGCTCGGGACTAGCGGAATACGAGCAGTACTTC.

In its sample, this clone was seen once. The chain employs TRBV5-5 and TRBJ2-2; 8 positions agree with TRBD2. V lost 3 bases and J lost 4; bases outside the gene matches: 8. CDR1 and CDR2 (germline): SGHKS, YYEKEE (reference sequence). This CDR3 region has 16 residues. CDR3: CASSSSGGSGTGELFF. CDR3 coding DNA: TGTGCCAGCAGCTCCAGCGGGGGTTCGGGCACCGGGGAGCTGTTTTTT.

A single count supports this clone. V gene TRBV5-1 combines with J gene TRBJ2-2; 7 bases match TRBD1. The germline V gene encodes CDR1 SGHRS and CDR2 YFSETQ. The trim removed 4 bases at V and 4 bases at J, leaving 10 bases unmatched. This CDR3 has 16 residues. For the CDR3, the DNA is TGCGCCAGCAGCAGGAGATCGGACAGGATCACCGGGGAGCTGTTTTTT. Amino acids: CASSRRSDRITGELFF.

The chain joins TRBV10-1 to TRBJ1-3; the match to TRBD1 covers 8 bases. The length of the CDR3 is 16 residues. Trimming cost V 4 bases and J 2 bases; bases outside gene matches: 7. Germline CDR1 is WNHNN and CDR2 is SYGVQD (reference sequence). The CDR3 protein is CASSGLKTGAGNTIYF. CDR3 coding DNA: TGCGCCAGCAGTGGCTTAAAGACAGGGGCTGGAAACACCATATATTTT.

This sequence joins TRBV27 and TRBJ2-7; 7 nucleotides agree with TRBD2. The germline V gene has CDR1 MNHEY and CDR2 SMNVEV (reference sequence). The V gene end was trimmed by 3 bases and the J gene end by 0 bases; junction bases not matched to a gene: 11. The CDR3 covers 17 residues. In DNA, the CDR3 is TGTGCCAGCAGTTTGAGTAGCGGGCGCGCACTCTCCTACGAGCAGTACTTC. It yields the protein CASSLSSGRALSYEQYF.

Points on this clone: A junction boundary mismatches the germline segment, possibly from a read error. This chain connects TRBV7-7 to TRBJ2-1; 7 bases fit TRBD2. The CDR3 runs to 15 residues. Looked up from germline, CDR1 is SSHAT and CDR2 is FNYEAQ (reference sequence). In DNA form, the CDR3 reads TGTGCTAGCAGCCGAGGGAGGGGTTATGGCAATGAGCAGTTCTTC. This encodes CASSRGRGYGNEQFF.